A single sample is the source of the 24 T cell receptor beta chains below, sequenced in a study of T cell responses to AZD1222 COVID-19 vaccine. Sequencing used immunoSEQ multiplex PCR; TCRdb keeps in-frame clones, though not all of them. The table lists over 60,000 clones, around nine tenths of them singletons. The material was peripheral blood, obtained on day 0 of AZD1222 vaccination. Every receptor here comes from an adult in good health.

The V call is TRBV11-3, the J call TRBJ1-6, with no clear D. CDR1 is SGHNT and CDR2 is YENEEA in the germline V gene. Between the trimmed V and J ends, which lost 0 bases and 7 bases, there was a span of 7 bases. The CDR3 spans 14 residues. The CDR3 DNA reads TGTGCCAGCAGCTTAGAAGGGAGGAATTCACCCCTCCACTTT. Its translation is CASSLEGRNSPLHF. Complete variable domain (other parts from reference TRBV11-3 and TRBJ1-6): EAGVVQSPRYKIIEKKQPVAFWCNPISGHNTLYWYLQNLGQGPELLIRYENEEAVDDSQLPKDRFSAERLKGVDSTLKIQPAELGDSAVYLCASSLEGRNSPLHFGNGTRLTVT.

The gene calls are TRBV5-6 and TRBJ1-2, with D unresolved. With 4 bases removed from V and 9 bases from J, the gap between germline ends came to 19 bases. This CDR3 has 14 amino acids. Per the germline V gene, CDR1 is SGHDT and CDR2 is YYEEEE. The CDR3 DNA reads TGTGCCAGCAGCGCGATTGACACCGGCATGCGCTACACCTTC. This codes for CASSAIDTGMRYTF.

This chain joins TRBV12-3 or TRBV12-4 and TRBJ1-1; D remains ambiguous. This CDR3 region has 13 residues. V gave up 3 bases and J gave up 3 bases, with 8 bases separating them. This chain's CDR3 is CASSFNGDTEAFF. The CDR3 nucleotides are TGTGCCAGCAGTTTTAATGGTGACACTGAAGCTTTCTTT.

The chain recombines TRBV30 with TRBJ1-2; a weak D match, TRBD1 (5 bases). Germline loops: CDR1 GTSNPN, CDR2 SVGIG (reference sequence). This CDR3 comprises 11 residues. Trimming took 6 bases from V and 4 from J, leaving 9 bases between them. The CDR3 loop reads CACTGGYGYTF. CDR3 nucleotides: TGTGCCTGCACTGGGGGCTATGGCTACACCTTC.

The V gene is TRBV30, the J gene TRBJ1-3; D is undetermined. The germline V gene has CDR1 GTSNPN and CDR2 SVGIG (reference sequence). This CDR3 comprises 13 residues. Trimming took off 2 bases at V and 2 bases at J, with 7 bases between the two ends. In DNA, the CDR3 is TGTGCCTGGAGTCAAGGGACTGGAAACACCATATATTTT. Translation: CAWSQGTGNTIYF.

V and J are TRBV5-1 and TRBJ1-2, with 9 bases identical to TRBD1. J lost 6 bases, V lost 1 base, and 13 bases had no gene match. Germline V gene lookup returns CDR1 SGHRS and CDR2 YFSETQ. CDR3 length: 17 residues. Here the CDR3 reads CASSLYTGGSISDGYTF. The CDR3 DNA reads as TGCGCCAGCAGCTTGTACACAGGGGGCTCCATAAGTGATGGCTACACCTTC.

The chain has TRBV9 and TRBJ2-2; TRBD2 matches 9 bases. V was clipped by 3 bases and J by 0 bases; unmatched bases: 12. CDR1 is SGDLS and CDR2 is YYNGEE in the germline V gene. The CDR3 runs 19 residues. In DNA form, the CDR3 reads TGTGCCAGCAGCGCCCGGGGTAGCGGGGGTCATGCGAACACCGGGGAGCTGTTTTTT. Translated, it gives CASSARGSGGHANTGELFF.

The chain couples TRBV5-4 to TRBJ1-1; tentatively, D is TRBD1 (5 bases). V was trimmed by 1 base and J by 1 base, leaving 5 bases between them. Germline-derived CDR1 and CDR2 are SGHNT and YYREEE (reference sequence). CDR3 length: 13 residues. As DNA, the CDR3 is TGTGCCAGCAGCTTGAGGGGGAACACTGAAGCTTTCTTT. Translation: CASSLRGNTEAFF.

The chain couples TRBV30 to TRBJ2-2; D might be TRBD1 or TRBD2, each matching 5 bases. This CDR3 region has 13 residues. Trimming cost V 1 base and J 6 bases, with 9 bases left between them. Looked up from germline, CDR1 is GTSNPN and CDR2 is SVGIG (reference sequence). CDR3 nucleotide sequence: TGTGCCTGGAGTGGGGGGTTCCCCGGGGAGCTGTTTTTT. Its protein product is CAWSGGFPGELFF. The variable domain in full, with the rest retrieved from reference TRBV30 and TRBJ2-2, is SQTIHQWPATLVQPVGSPLSLECTVEGTSNPNLYWYRQAAGRGLQLLFYSVGIGQISSEVPQNLSASRPQDRQFILSSKKLLLSDSGFYLCAWSGGFPGELFFGEGSRLTVL.

Here the CDR3 DNA reads TGTGCCTGGACCATAAAACAGGGGGCCCCGAACACTGAAGCTTTCTTT. Translation: CAWTIKQGAPNTEAFF. This rearrangement joins TRBV30 to TRBJ1-1; 9 bases map to TRBD1. After removal of 4 bases from V and 1 base from J, the junction contained 10 bases not matched to a gene. CDR1 and CDR2 (germline): GTSNPN, SVGIG (reference sequence). This CDR3 spans 16 amino acids.

The chain recombines TRBV2 with TRBJ1-1; D gene ambiguous. CDR3 size: 15 residues. From germline, CDR1 is SNHLY and CDR2 FYNNEI. V was shortened by 7 bases and J by 2 bases, with 17 bases between the two germline ends. CDR3 nucleotides: TGTGCCAGCAATTTCCTGGGAAGGAGCAACACTGAAGCTTTCTTT. Its translation: CASNFLGRSNTEAFF.

The rearrangement joins TRBV7-9 to TRBJ1-1; D gene ambiguous. Per germline, CDR1 SEHNR and CDR2 FQNEAQ (reference sequence). Trimming took 5 bases from V and 2 from J, leaving 12 bases between them. The CDR3 sequence is 14 residues long. The CDR3 DNA reads TGTGCCAGCAGCCCCCCGGGGAGTAACACTGAAGCTTTCTTT. Translation gives CASSPPGSNTEAFF.

This clone was observed once. V and J are TRBV6-2 or TRBV6-3 and TRBJ2-7; a weak D match, TRBD2 (6 bases). Germline V CDR1 and CDR2: MNHEY, SVGEGT. V lost 5 bases to trimming and J lost 4 bases, with 21 bases between them. The CDR3 loop spans 16 amino acids. The chain's CDR3 is CASSPSVTRDRYEQYF. For the CDR3, the DNA is TGTGCCAGCAGTCCCAGTGTGACGCGGGACCGTTACGAGCAGTACTTC.

The genes are TRBV18 and TRBJ1-5, with no clear D. This CDR3 contains 14 residues. Germline CDR1 and CDR2: KGHSH and LQKENI. V shed 6 bases and J shed 3 bases, with 12 bases lying between them. The CDR3 DNA sequence: TGTGCCAGCTCCGCTACCGCGCCCAATCAGCCCCAGCATTTT. Amino acids: CASSATAPNQPQHF.

The V call is TRBV4-3, the J call TRBJ1-1; no definite D call. Per germline, CDR1 LGHNA and CDR2 YSLEER. The V gene lost 1 base and the J gene lost 3 bases, with 6 bases spanning the gap. The CDR3 has 13 amino acids. The DNA for the CDR3 is TGCGCCAGCAGCCAAGTCCCCCACACTGAAGCTTTCTTT. Translation gives CASSQVPHTEAFF.

The chain recombines TRBV11-2 with TRBJ2-7; 10 positions match TRBD1. This CDR3 comprises 15 residues. Per the germline V gene, CDR1 is SGHAT and CDR2 is FQNNGV. Trimming cost V 5 bases and J 9 bases; bases outside gene matches: 13. CDR3 region: CASSNTGTGVSVQYF. CDR3 coding DNA: TGTGCCAGCAGCAACACCGGGACAGGGGTTAGTGTGCAGTACTTC.

The V call is TRBV30, the J call TRBJ2-2, with D maybe TRBD2 (5 bases). CDR1 is GTSNPN, CDR2 SVGIG, per germline (reference sequence). V lost 3 bases to trimming and J lost 2 bases, with 16 bases between them. The CDR3 has 16 residues. In DNA, the CDR3 is TGTGCCTGGAGCCCCGACCCCGGGGATAACACCGGGGAGCTGTTTTTT. Encoded protein: CAWSPDPGDNTGELFF.

The chain is built from TRBV28 and TRBJ1-6; D remains unclear. V lost 4 bases to trimming and J lost 3 bases, with 7 bases between them. The germline gives CDR1 MDHEN, CDR2 SYDVKM. The CDR3 has 14 amino acids. Here the CDR3 DNA reads TGTGCCAGCAGTTCCTTAAACTATAATTCACCCCTCCACTTT. It specifies CASSSLNYNSPLHF.

V and J are TRBV3-1 (or the pseudogene TRBV3-2) and TRBJ1-4; D remains unclear. The CDR3 has 16 amino acids. In germline, CDR1 is LGHDT, CDR2 YNNKEL (reference sequence). Trimming cost V 1 base and J 0 bases, with 9 bases left between them. The CDR3 DNA follows: TGTGCCAGCAGCCAAGGACGGATTGCAACTAATGAAAAACTGTTTTTT. It specifies CASSQGRIATNEKLFF.

This chain links TRBV28 with TRBJ2-4, with TRBD1 matching 7 bases. J gave up 14 bases and V 5 bases, and 12 bases lay outside the gene matches. CDR3 length: 13 amino acids. Germline V gene lookup returns CDR1 MDHEN and CDR2 SYDVKM. CDR3 loop: CASSRPQGPGEYF. DNA of the CDR3: TGTGCCAGCAGTAGACCACAGGGGCCTGGCGAGTACTTC. The variable domain in full, completed from reference TRBV28 and TRBJ2-4, reads DVKVTQSSRYLVKRTGEKVFLECVQDMDHENMFWYRQDPGLGLRLIYFSYDVKMKEKGDIPEGYSVSREKKERFSLILESASTNQTSMYLCASSRPQGPGEYFGAGTRLSVL.

V usage is TRBV7-2 and J usage is TRBJ1-2, with D tentatively TRBD1 (5 bases). Trimming pared 3 bases from V and 7 bases from J, leaving 15 bases between. CDR1 and CDR2 from the germline V gene are SGHTA and FQGNSA. The length of the CDR3 is 14 residues. The CDR3 DNA is TGTGCCAGCAGCTTTGGCAGGGAAACGGGTGGCTACACCTTC. This codes for CASSFGRETGGYTF. Full variable domain (missing parts from reference TRBV7-2 and TRBJ1-2): GAGVSQSPSNKVTEKGKDVELRCDPISGHTALYWYRQSLGQGLEFLIYFQGNSAPDKSGLPSDRFSAERTGGSVSTLTIQRTQQEDSAVYLCASSFGRETGGYTFGSGTRLTVV.

V and J are TRBV7-9 and TRBJ1-2, with TRBD1 matching 8 bases. J lost 7 bases, V lost 5 bases, and 12 bases had no gene match. The CDR3 is 15 residues long. CDR1 is SEHNR and CDR2 is FQNEAQ in the germline V gene (reference sequence). The CDR3 sequence is CASSLKTGTGFGYTF. The DNA of the CDR3 is TGTGCCAGCAGCCTAAAGACCGGGACAGGTTTTGGCTACACCTTC.

The V call is TRBV5-6, the J call TRBJ1-2, with no clear D. Germline loops: CDR1 SGHDT, CDR2 YYEEEE. Trimming took 1 base from V and 4 from J, leaving 14 bases between them. This CDR3 is built from 15 residues. CDR3 bases: TGTGCCAGCAGCTTGTATCGGCTGGGGAGCTATGGCTACACCTTC. It specifies CASSLYRLGSYGYTF. Using reference TRBV5-6 and TRBJ1-2 for the parts outside the CDR3, the full variable domain is DAGVTQSPTHLIKTRGQQVTLRCSPKSGHDTVSWYQQALGQGPQFIFQYYEEEERQRGNFPDRFSGHQFPNYSSELNVNALLLGDSALYLCASSLYRLGSYGYTFGSGTRLTVV.

This clone was picked up one time. The chain is built from TRBV9 and TRBJ2-7, with 7 bases aligning to TRBD1. The CDR3 covers 15 residues. The V gene's germline CDR1 is SGDLS and CDR2 YYNGEE. V trimming: 0 bases; J trimming: 3 bases; junction bases outside the gene matches: 6. In DNA form, the CDR3 reads TGTGCCAGCAGCGTAGGGACAGGCATTAACTACGAGCAGTACTTC. It encodes CASSVGTGINYEQYF.